The sequence of this T cell receptor (beta chain) was determined in a study of graft-versus-host responses after intestinal transplantation. Across the study: Anti-thymocyte globulin served as induction for all recipients, who then took tacrolimus and steroids for three to four years. General study results and limits: Analysis identified GvH clones in recipient marrow, with some appearing first in ileum or blood.

In regard to this clone: The target antigen is unknown.

The protocol was immunoSEQ multiplex PCR, while the TCRdb copy is restricted to in-frame clones and leaves out a portion. The table has under 150,000 clones, 80% to 95% seen once. This CDR3 spans 15 amino acids. V gave up 0 bases and J gave up 2 bases; unmatched junction bases: 4. The germline V gene encodes CDR1 SGHVS and CDR2 FNYEAQ. This receptor was identified in a human donor who received an intestinal transplant. Source: unstimulated CD4+ T cells sorted from spleen or lymph node cells, taken before intestinal transplant. The chain employs TRBV7-6 and TRBJ2-7; 7 bases line up with TRBD1. The DNA of the CDR3 is TGTGCCAGCAGCTTAGCCCCGGGACAGCCCTACGAGCAGTACTTC. It specifies CASSLAPGQPYEQYF.